This TCR beta chain appears in the sequencing data of a study of tissue T cells after allogeneic stem cell transplantation. This clone was counted only a few times. Its antigen is still unknown. Genes here carry mouse names. The CDR3 extends 1 residue past the end of the read, so its final part is completed from the germline J gene. This CDR3 is also generated by other DNA sequences in the sample. Repertoires were generated with immunoSEQ multiplex PCR, while TCRdb's copy carries only in-frame clones and drops some. Among 40,000 to 50,000 clones, over 70% were seen once, and the ten largest hold 0.5% to 0.65%. Germline CDR1 reads SNHLY; CDR2 reads FYNGKV (reference sequence). The CDR3 has 12 residues. The V gene lost 5 bases and the J gene lost 0 bases, with 5 bases spanning the gap. Findings and caveats of the study: Alloreactivity or antigen specificity of tissue TCRs was not determined; some clones might be host cells.

The specimen sequenced was sorted cells pooled from one or two spleens. The genes are TRBV3 and TRBJ2-7; no firm D call. The clonotype was recovered from a pool of C57BL/6 mice in good health. CDR3 DNA (partial): TGTGCCAGCAGCCCCAGCTCCTATGAACAGTAC. This translates into CASSPSSYEQY. The CDR3 in its entirety is CASSPSSYEQYF.